The clone carrying this TCR beta chain was seen at least ten times. Its target is unknown. The entry originates in a study of T cells in Graves' hyperthyroidism and ophthalmopathy. Study-wide background: Peripheral blood samples were taken at initial diagnosis, prior to any treatment.

Study-wide points: Blood shared most expanded thyroid clonotypes above 0.001.

V lost 1 base to trimming and J lost 5 bases; unmatched junction nucleotides: 3. CDR1 is GTSNPN and CDR2 is SVGIG in the germline V gene (reference sequence). The CDR3 has 14 residues. It was RNA transcripts that yielded the amplified TCR beta CDR3 regions. When the TCR CDR3 underwent first-round RT-PCR, the HTBI primer set was used. TCRdb used MiXCR to reprocess the multiplex PCR reads, holding one entry per CDR3 protein. The profile covers hundreds of thousands of distinct CDR3 sequences, with roughly 13% appearing a single time and 5.5% to 7.5% taken by the ten largest. The clonotype comes from a woman in her 30s with Graves' hyperthyroidism that later progressed to Graves' ophthalmopathy. The sequenced sample was blood. This chain uses TRBV30 with TRBJ1-5; 9 bases align to TRBD1. The CDR3 sequence: CAWSEGQGYQPQHF. In DNA form, the CDR3 reads TGTGCCTGGAGTGAGGGACAGGGTTATCAGCCCCAGCATTTT.